This T cell receptor beta chain was captured in a study of T cell repertoires in cytomegalovirus infection. Turning to the study itself: Signatures in public TCR beta sequences pointed to both CMV infection and matching HLA type.

With 1 base removed from V and 1 base from J, the gap between germline ends came to 24 bases. The germline CDR1 and CDR2 sequences are DFQATT and SNEGSKA (reference sequence). The CDR3 runs 19 residues. About this clonotype: The target antigen is unknown.

TCRdb redid the calling of the reads with MiXCR, one entry per CDR3 protein. The sample has some 150,000 distinct CDR3 sequences, about 25% seen once. Study conclusions and caveats: Dominant in the ex vivo response were TCR beta clonotypes restricted by HLA-C and specific for CMV. Based on cumulative public TCR beta family frequency, carriers of CMV plus the relevant HLA were identified.

The receptor's source is a human donor in good health (CMV status not recorded). Some clones in this sample may be carry-over from other donors' samples. The gene calls are TRBV20-1 and TRBJ2-3, with D tentatively TRBD1 (5 bases). Specimen: PBMCs. The chain's CDR3 is CSARGGPGVPSEGTDTQYF. CDR3 in DNA: TGCAGTGCTAGAGGGGGCCCGGGTGTGCCAAGTGAAGGCACAGATACGCAGTATTTT.